This paragraph reports one T cell receptor (beta chain). This clone has just one count. Which antigen it targets is not known. No qualities accompany the bases; no much larger clone lies one base away. This specimen belongs to a study of shared clonotypes between healthy human individuals (dated by TCRdb to about 2020). For context, the study as a whole: A couple of women and three men aged 18 to 49 years were included in the cohort. For each donor, CD4 naive and CD4 memory were each given three plates, CD8 naive was given two plates, and CD8 memory was given one plate. To increase sequencing depth and limit assay-specific biases, different laboratories used diverse techniques to prepare libraries and sequence TCR repertoires. Each donor's leukapheresis produced roughly between roughly 0.85 and 10 billion PBMCs. The study deeply sequenced blood TCR repertoires of about 5 healthy adults to estimate repertoire size and the extent of clonotype sharing between individuals.

Healthy HIV-negative adults with no recently reported acute infections or vaccinations were included as donors. All donors were Caucasian adults living in Nashville, Tennessee, USA. CD4+ T cells were enriched by magnetic negative selection, after which naive cells were positively selected on CD45RA and the negative fraction was taken as the memory subset. Blood was collected by leukapheresis, and PBMCs were isolated by Ficoll-Histopaque density gradient centrifugation and then cryopreserved in liquid nitrogen vapor phase. Analytical flow cytometry was used to check the purity and quantity of every magnetically sorted T cell population. Each sorted fraction had its genomic DNA isolated and then quantified by UV absorbance on a Nanodrop 2000c. What the authors observed across the whole study: The genetic and exposure-history diversity represented was limited by the small number of donors. Pairwise subsampling indicated that sequencing depth was expected to affect the degree of clonotype sharing among donors. Clonotypes shared by all four sorted-subset donors showed higher generation probabilities than non-shared clonotypes. Sampling was limited to blood, and TCR repertoires in tissue likely differ from TCR repertoires in blood. Estimated clonotype richness was generally larger for naive than for memory subsets. Even with the large sequencing depth, rarefaction of the sorted-subset datasets indicated that sequencing was incomplete. Approximately 5% of naive CD4, approximately 3.7% of naive CD8, roughly 2.4% of memory CD4, and over 0.35% of memory CD8 clonotypes were shared across several donors.

TCR CDR3 regions were amplified from genomic DNA by multiplex PCR using the deep immunoSEQ assay. Extracted genomic DNA from each cell subset was distributed evenly across all wells of several immunoSEQ 96-well plates, and each plate was treated as a replicate. For sorted subsets, each replicate PCR was loaded with roughly 200 ng genomic DNA, equivalent to 30,000 or so T cell genomes. Purified libraries were quantified with a Qubit 3.0 fluorometer, sized on a Bioanalyzer 2100, and re-quantified with the KAPA Library Quantification kit. Every immunoSEQ 96-well plate was sequenced on a separate single-read 150-cycle Illumina NextSeq 550 flow cell. The original pipeline was this. The immunoSEQ output contained only junctional sequences without quality scores, so filtering could not match that applied to full-length reads. Sequences were annotated with PyIR, a Python wrapper for IgBLAST v1.9, using IMGT germline references to assign V/J genes and CDR3. Any read was removed if the V/J assignment was weak (E-value above 1e-6), the CDR3 was missing, or the read contained stop codons, out-of-frame junctions, or ambiguous translated residues. A V3J clonotype was defined by an identical inferred V gene, J gene, and CDR3 amino acid sequence. The percentage overlap between two repertoires was calculated by dividing the number of shared unique clonotypes by the size of the smaller repertoire. Three approaches were used to assess repertoire richness: RTK rarefaction, the Chao1 estimator, and Recon v2.1 estimates of unobserved clonotypes. OLGA was used to compute generation probabilities for all TCRbeta clonotypes that the gDNA method yielded from a handful of donors. Not all clones reach the TCRdb copy of this immuneACCESS table, which keeps in-frame sequences only. Checked studies attribute under half of the gap to unresolved V genes and leave the rest unexplained. Clone size and the V and J calls come from that table; the DNA yielded D and trimming. This sample has around 2.5 million clones in its table, and under 95% of those were observed once. Roughly 0.39% of the sample lies in the top ten.

At the junction V is shortened by 7 bases and J by 3 bases; bases outside the gene matches: 11. According to the germline V gene, CDR1 reads SGHDT and CDR2 reads YYEEEE. The CDR3 numbers 15 residues from cysteine through phenylalanine. Only the CDR3 portion is preserved as DNA: 45 bases, with reading frame beginning at the first base. The sample consisted of naive CD4+ T cells from PBMCs. What this sample's cell subset or site label stands for: CD45RA+ positively selected. The source of this sequence is a young man in good health. Some clones in this sample may be carry-over from other donors' samples. Recombination linked TRBV5-6 to TRBJ2-7; 9 bases in the junction line up with TRBD1. CDR3 sequence: CASGLRDREYYEQYF. The DNA sequence is as follows: TGTGCCAGCGGACTCCGGGACAGGGAATACTACGAGCAGTACTTC.